Listed below are T cell receptor beta chains from one sample, sequenced in a study of cytotoxic CD8 clonotypes in ibrutinib-treated CLL. The assay was immunoSEQ multiplex PCR, and TCRdb's table has in-frame clones only and misses some. The table lists hundreds of thousands of clones, about three quarters of them singletons. Sequencing used PBMCs, obtained after 12 months of ibrutinib treatment. These receptors were obtained from a human donor with chronic lymphocytic leukemia. CDR3s include the opening cysteine and the closing phenylalanine or tryptophan. The order of the fields is V gene, J gene, clone size, D gene, CDR3 DNA, CDR3 protein. The D gene is left open where the match is weak. A row's size may be missing; if present it is once, few, many or a size class.

TRBV6-1,TRBJ1-1,-,-,TGTGCCAGCAGTGAAGCTTTTCTAGGGGGCACTGAAGCTTTCTTT,CASSEAFLGGTEAFF
TRBV27,TRBJ1-5,-,-,TGTGCCAGCAGTTTATATTCGGGAAATAATCAGCCCCAGCATTTT,CASSLYSGNNQPQHF
TRBV7-9,TRBJ2-3,-,-,TGTGCCAGCAGCTTACGGATATTCGAAGATACGCAGTATTTT,CASSLRIFEDTQYF
TRBV5-1,TRBJ1-1,few,-,TGCGCCAGCAGGACAGAGCGGGGCGAGGGCACTGAAGCTTTCTTT,CASRTERGEGTEAFF
TRBV7-3,TRBJ2-5,-,-,TGTGCCAGCAGCTTAACCAGACCCCAAGAGACCCAGTACTTC,CASSLTRPQETQYF
TRBV4-1,TRBJ2-7,-,-,TGCGCCAGCAGCCAAGGGACTTACGAGGGCGAGCAGTACTTC,CASSQGTYEGEQYF
TRBV13,TRBJ2-7,-,TRBD2,TGTGCCAGCCTACCACGGGGGGCCTACGAGCAGTACTTC,CASLPRGAYEQYF
TRBV7-2,TRBJ2-7,-,-,TGTGCCAGCAGCAAAGCGGGGACAGGCCCTGACGAGCAGTACTTC,CASSKAGTGPDEQYF
TRBV9,TRBJ1-2,few,-,TGTGCCAGCAGCCTCGGGGGAAATTCTAACTATGGCTACACCTTC,CASSLGGNSNYGYTF
TRBV15,TRBJ2-2,-,-,TGTGCCACCAGCAGAGATGCTGCCAGGAACACCGGGGAGCTGTTTTTT,CATSRDAARNTGELFF
TRBV14,TRBJ1-6,few,-,TGTGCCAGCAGCCAAGATCCGGTTCCACCCCTCCACTTT,CASSQDPVPPLHF
TRBV7-3,TRBJ2-7,-,-,TGTGCCAGCAGCTTACTAGGAGGCGAGCAGTACTTC,CASSLLGGEQYF
TRBV30,TRBJ1-2,-,-,TGTGCCTGGACCCGACGCCGACAGCTAGCTAACTATGGCTACACCTTC,CAWTRRRQLANYGYTF
TRBV2,TRBJ2-5,once,-,TGTGCCAGCAGTGTGTCCTGGGGAGAGACCCAGTACTTC,CASSVSWGETQYF
TRBV28,TRBJ1-5,-,-,TGTGCCAGCACCGGGGGGGAAGGGCAGCCCCAGCATTTT,CASTGGEGQPQHF
TRBV9,TRBJ2-1,few,-,TGTGCCAGCAGCTCTCCGAAGGGGGAACAAGGTGAGCAGTTCTTC,CASSSPKGEQGEQFF
TRBV19,TRBJ2-2,-,TRBD1,TGTGCCAGTAGTGTTACGTCGACAGGGGCCACCGGGGAGCTGTTTTTT,CASSVTSTGATGELFF
TRBV6-5,TRBJ2-4,many,-,TGTGCCAGCAGATATGACAGGGCCAAAAACATTCAGTACTTC,CASRYDRAKNIQYF
TRBV7-8,TRBJ2-7,-,-,TGTGCCAGCAGCTTAATGCAGGGATCTAGGTACGAGCAGTACTTC,CASSLMQGSRYEQYF
TRBV30,TRBJ1-2,-,TRBD1,TGTGCCTGGACAGGGGGGCTCTATGGCTACACCTTC,CAWTGGLYGYTF
TRBV6-5,TRBJ1-5,-,-,TGTGCCAGCAGGGGGTCCTGGAATCAGCCCCAGCATTTT,CASRGSWNQPQHF
TRBV5-1,TRBJ1-1,-,-,TGCGCCAGCAGCTTGAATGGGGGGGCTGGCACTGAAGCTTTCTTT,CASSLNGGAGTEAFF
TRBV6-5,TRBJ2-4,many,TRBD1,TGTGCCAGCAGTTACCCTGGACAGGGGGGCAAAAACATTCAGTACTTC,CASSYPGQGGKNIQYF
TRBV11-2,TRBJ2-1,-,-,TGTGCCAGCAGCTCCACTCGATTCAGTGAGCAGTTCTTC,CASSSTRFSEQFF
TRBV6-4,TRBJ2-5,-,TRBD2,TGTGCCAGCAGTGACCTCGTGGGGCGGGGGGGCCAAGAGACCCAGTACTTC,CASSDLVGRGGQETQYF
TRBV6-1,TRBJ2-3,-,TRBD1,TGTGCCAGCAGAGATCCGGGACAGTGGACAGATACGCAGTATTTT,CASRDPGQWTDTQYF
TRBV6-1,TRBJ1-1,few,-,TGTGCCAGCAGTGAATACAAGGGTGGCACTGAAGCTTTCTTT,CASSEYKGGTEAFF
TRBV11-2,TRBJ2-5,-,TRBD2,TGTGCCAGCAGCTTGGTTAGCGGGTGGGAGACCCAGTACTTC,CASSLVSGWETQYF
TRBV21-1,TRBJ2-7,-,-,TGTGCCAGCAGAGAGGGGGGCACATCACGAAGCGAGCAGTACTTC,CASREGGTSRSEQYF
TRBV5-1,TRBJ2-7,-,-,TGCGCCAGCAGCTTGGAAGGCAGCTACTACGAGCAGTACTTC,CASSLEGSYYEQYF
TRBV7-9,TRBJ1-2,once,TRBD1,TGTGCCAGCAGCTTAGTGGCTAGGACAGGACTTAACTATGGCTACACCTTC,CASSLVARTGLNYGYTF
TRBV30,TRBJ1-1,-,TRBD1,TGTGCCTGGGACAGGGTTCTGAACACTGAAGCTTTCTTT,CAWDRVLNTEAFF
TRBV30,TRBJ1-1,-,-,TGTGCCACCGGGGGGGTAGGTTTTCGCACTGAAGCTTTCTTT,CATGGVGFRTEAFF
TRBV5-1,TRBJ2-2,many,TRBD1,TGCGCCAGCAGCCCGGGGTGGACAGGGTCGGCCGGGGAGCTGTTTTTT,CASSPGWTGSAGELFF
TRBV6-5,TRBJ1-2,once,-,TGTGCCAGCAGTACGCCTTTACAGGGTTTTGGCTACACCTTC,CASSTPLQGFGYTF
TRBV15,TRBJ1-6,few,-,TGTGCCACCAGCAGAGATGGAGGGAATAATTCACCCCTCCACTTT,CATSRDGGNNSPLHF
TRBV28,TRBJ2-1,-,-,TGTGCCAGCAGCCCACCGCCCTACAATGAGCAGTTCTTC,CASSPPPYNEQFF
TRBV5-4,TRBJ1-5,-,-,TGTGCCAGCAGCGGGGATAGCAATCAGCCCCAGCATTTT,CASSGDSNQPQHF
TRBV7-6,TRBJ2-3,few,-,TGTGCCAGCAGCTTAGCTGGCCTCCCAGATACGCAGTATTTT,CASSLAGLPDTQYF
TRBV7-8,TRBJ2-6,-,-,TGTGCCAGCAGCCCATCGAGAGCCTCTGGGGCCAACGTCCTGACTTTC,CASSPSRASGANVLTF
TRBV12-5,TRBJ1-4,-,-,TGTGCTAGTGGTTTCAATCTATGGGGGGCTCAGGGTAATGAAAAACTGTTTTTT,CASGFNLWGAQGNEKLFF
TRBV6-5,TRBJ2-1,-,-,TGTGCCAGCAGTTACTCCCCAGTCGCCAGGGGTGAGCAGTTCTTC,CASSYSPVARGEQFF
TRBV30,TRBJ1-6,-,TRBD1,TGTGCCTGGGACGGGAGGACAGGGGCATCACCCCTCCACTTT,CAWDGRTGASPLHF
TRBV29-1,TRBJ1-1,few,-,TGCAGCGTTGAAAGCCGTGAAGCTTTCTTT,CSVESREAFF
TRBV5-1,TRBJ1-2,-,-,TGCGCCAGCAGCTTGGTTCCGGGGGCCTATGGCTACACCTTC,CASSLVPGAYGYTF
TRBV7-3,TRBJ1-3,-,-,TGTGCCAGCAGCTTAACGCCTCGGGAAAACACCATATATTTT,CASSLTPRENTIYF
TRBV30,TRBJ1-1,few,-,TGTGCCTGGAGTGTACGCGGGGAGATTGAAGCTTTCTTT,CAWSVRGEIEAFF
TRBV6-5,TRBJ1-6,-,TRBD1,TGTGCCAGCAGTTACCAAGGACAGGGGTATAATTCACCCCTCCACTTT,CASSYQGQGYNSPLHF
TRBV5-4,TRBJ2-7,-,TRBD2,TGTGCCAGCAGGACTAGCGGGACGACCTACGAGCAGTACTTC,CASRTSGTTYEQYF
TRBV7-2,TRBJ1-2,-,TRBD1,TGTGCCAGCAGCCCGGTACAGGGGTATGGCTACACCTTC,CASSPVQGYGYTF
TRBV30,TRBJ2-7,-,-,TGTGCCTGGAGTGGACCCAAGCAGTACTTC,CAWSGPKQYF
TRBV6-5,TRBJ1-2,-,-,TGTGCCAGCGGGGTTAACTATGGCTACACCTTC,CASGVNYGYTF